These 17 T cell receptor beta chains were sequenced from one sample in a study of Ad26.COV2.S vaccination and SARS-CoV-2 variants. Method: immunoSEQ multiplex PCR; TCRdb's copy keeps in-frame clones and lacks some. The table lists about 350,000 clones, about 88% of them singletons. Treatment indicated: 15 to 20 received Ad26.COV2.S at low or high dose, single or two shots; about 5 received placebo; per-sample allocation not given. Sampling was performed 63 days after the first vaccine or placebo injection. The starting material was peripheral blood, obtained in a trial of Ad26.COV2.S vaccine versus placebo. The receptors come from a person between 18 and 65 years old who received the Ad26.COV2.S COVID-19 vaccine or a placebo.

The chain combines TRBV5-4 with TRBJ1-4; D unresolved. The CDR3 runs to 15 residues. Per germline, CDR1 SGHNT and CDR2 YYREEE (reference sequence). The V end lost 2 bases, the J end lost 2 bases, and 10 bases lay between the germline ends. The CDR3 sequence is CASSLTAATNEKLFF. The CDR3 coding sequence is TGTGCCAGCAGCTTAACGGCCGCGACTAATGAAAAACTGTTTTTT.

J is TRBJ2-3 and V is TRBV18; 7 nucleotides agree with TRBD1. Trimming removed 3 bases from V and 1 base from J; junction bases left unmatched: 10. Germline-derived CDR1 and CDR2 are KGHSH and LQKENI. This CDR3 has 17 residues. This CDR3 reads CASSPFVTGYGTDTQYF. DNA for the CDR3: TGTGCCAGCTCACCCTTCGTGACAGGGTACGGCACAGATACGCAGTATTTT.

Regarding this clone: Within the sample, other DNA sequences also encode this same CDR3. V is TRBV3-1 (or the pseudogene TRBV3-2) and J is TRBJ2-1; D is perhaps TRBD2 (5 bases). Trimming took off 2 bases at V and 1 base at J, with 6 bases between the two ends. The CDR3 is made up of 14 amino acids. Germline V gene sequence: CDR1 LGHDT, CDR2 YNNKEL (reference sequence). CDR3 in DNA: TGTGCCAGCAGCCAAAGCGGATCCTACAATGAGCAGTTCTTC. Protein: CASSQSGSYNEQFF.

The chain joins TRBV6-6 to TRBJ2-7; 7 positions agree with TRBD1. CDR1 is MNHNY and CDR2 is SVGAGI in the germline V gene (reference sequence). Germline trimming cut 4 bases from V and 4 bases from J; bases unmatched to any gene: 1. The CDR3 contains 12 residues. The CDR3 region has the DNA TGTGCCAGCAGTTTGACAGGGTACGAGCAGTACTTC. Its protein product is CASSLTGYEQYF.

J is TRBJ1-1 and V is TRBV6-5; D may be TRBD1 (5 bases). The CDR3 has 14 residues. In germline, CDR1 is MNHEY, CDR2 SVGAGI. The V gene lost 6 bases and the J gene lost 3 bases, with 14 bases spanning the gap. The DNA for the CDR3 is TGTGCCAGCAGATTGGGACCGAAGGACACTGAAGCTTTCTTT. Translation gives CASRLGPKDTEAFF.

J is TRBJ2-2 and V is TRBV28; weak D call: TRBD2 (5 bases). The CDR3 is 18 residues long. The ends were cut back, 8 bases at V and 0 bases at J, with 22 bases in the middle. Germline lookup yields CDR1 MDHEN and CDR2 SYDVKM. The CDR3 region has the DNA TGTGCCAGCGTTAATCGCACGGGAATTTTTTCGAACACCGGGGAGCTGTTTTTT. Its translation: CASVNRTGIFSNTGELFF.

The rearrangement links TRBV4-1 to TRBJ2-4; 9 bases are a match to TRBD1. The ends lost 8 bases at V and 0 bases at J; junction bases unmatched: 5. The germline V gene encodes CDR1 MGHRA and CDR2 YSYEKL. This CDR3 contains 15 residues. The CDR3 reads CASSGDRAAKNIQYF. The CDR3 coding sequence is TGCGCCAGCTCCGGGGACAGGGCAGCCAAAAACATTCAGTACTTC.

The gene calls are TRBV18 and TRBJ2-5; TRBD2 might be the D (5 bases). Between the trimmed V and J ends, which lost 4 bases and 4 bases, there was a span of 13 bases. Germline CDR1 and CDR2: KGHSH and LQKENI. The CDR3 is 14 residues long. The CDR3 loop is CASSRSEGLETQYF. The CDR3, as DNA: TGTGCCAGCTCACGATCTGAGGGTTTAGAGACCCAGTACTTC.

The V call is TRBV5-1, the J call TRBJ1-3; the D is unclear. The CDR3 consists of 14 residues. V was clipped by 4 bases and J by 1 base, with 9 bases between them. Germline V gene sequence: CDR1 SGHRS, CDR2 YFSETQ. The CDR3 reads CASSTQPSGNTIYF. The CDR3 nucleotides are TGCGCCAGCAGCACACAACCATCTGGAAACACCATATATTTT.

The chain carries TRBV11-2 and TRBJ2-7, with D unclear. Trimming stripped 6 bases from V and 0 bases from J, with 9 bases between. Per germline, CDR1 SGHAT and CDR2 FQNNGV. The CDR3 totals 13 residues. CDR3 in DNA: TGTGCCAGCAGATTACCCCGCTCCTACGAGCAGTACTTC. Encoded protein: CASRLPRSYEQYF.

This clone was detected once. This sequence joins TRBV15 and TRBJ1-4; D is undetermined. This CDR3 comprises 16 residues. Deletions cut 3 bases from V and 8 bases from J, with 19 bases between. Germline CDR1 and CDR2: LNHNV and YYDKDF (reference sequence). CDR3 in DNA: TGTGCCACCAGCAGCCCCCTCGTCCAGCCGGGGGAAAAACTGTTTTTT. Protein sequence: CATSSPLVQPGEKLFF.

DNA of the CDR3: TGCGCCAGCAGCCAAGGCAGGGAGGGCAATCAGCCCCAGCATTTT. Translated: CASSQGREGNQPQHF. The chain links TRBV4-1 to TRBJ1-5; perhaps TRBD1 as D (5 bases). This CDR3 contains 15 residues. Germline loops: CDR1 MGHRA, CDR2 YSYEKL. Between the trimmed V and J ends, which lost 1 base and 2 bases, there was a span of 9 bases.

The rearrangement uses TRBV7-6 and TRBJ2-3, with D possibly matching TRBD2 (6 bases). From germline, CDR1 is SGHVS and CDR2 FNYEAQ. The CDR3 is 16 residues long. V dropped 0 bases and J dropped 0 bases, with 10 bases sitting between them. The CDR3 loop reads CASSLAYRGSTDTQYF. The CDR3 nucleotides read TGTGCCAGCAGCTTAGCGTACCGGGGGAGCACAGATACGCAGTATTTT.

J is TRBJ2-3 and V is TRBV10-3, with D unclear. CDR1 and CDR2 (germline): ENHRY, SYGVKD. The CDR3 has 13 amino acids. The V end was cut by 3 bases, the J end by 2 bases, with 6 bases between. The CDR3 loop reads CAISERNTDTQYF. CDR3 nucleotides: TGTGCCATCAGTGAAAGAAACACAGATACGCAGTATTTT.

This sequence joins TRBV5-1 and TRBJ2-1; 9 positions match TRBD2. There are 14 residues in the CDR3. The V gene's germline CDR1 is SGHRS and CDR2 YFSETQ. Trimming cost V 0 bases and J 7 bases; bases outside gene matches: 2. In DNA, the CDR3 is TGCGCCAGCAGCTTGGGACTAGCGGATAATGAGCAGTTCTTC. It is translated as CASSLGLADNEQFF.

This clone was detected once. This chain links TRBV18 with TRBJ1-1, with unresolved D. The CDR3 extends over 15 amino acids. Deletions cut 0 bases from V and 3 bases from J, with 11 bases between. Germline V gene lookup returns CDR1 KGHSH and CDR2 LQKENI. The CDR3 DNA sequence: TGTGCCAGCTCACCACCAGGCCTCCGGGACACTGAAGCTTTCTTT. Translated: CASSPPGLRDTEAFF.

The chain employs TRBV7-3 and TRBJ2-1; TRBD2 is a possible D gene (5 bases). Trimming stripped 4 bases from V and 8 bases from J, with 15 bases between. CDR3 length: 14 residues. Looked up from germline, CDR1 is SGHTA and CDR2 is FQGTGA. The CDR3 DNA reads TGTGCCAGCAGCTACGGGAAGGGTCAGCATGAGCAGTTCTTC. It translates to CASSYGKGQHEQFF.